The 21 T cell receptor beta chains in this list originate from one sample, sequenced in a study of T-cell memory formation after mild COVID-19. TCRdb ran MiXCR on the 5' RACE reads and lists one entry per CDR3 protein. Among around 260,000 distinct CDR3 sequences listed, roughly 16% were seen once. Sequencing was performed on PBMCs or a T cell subset sorted from them (not recorded which). Source of these receptors: a man aged 18 to 29 who had mild COVID-19 (a few samples of this study predate the infection). Cell type and time point are not known.

This clonotype was picked up one time. The J gene is TRBJ2-3, the V gene TRBV7-3, with a possible D match to TRBD2 (5 bases). This CDR3 has 15 amino acids. V lost 2 bases and J 0 bases, leaving 9 bases between the germline ends. Germline CDR1 and CDR2: SGHTA and FQGTGA. As DNA, the CDR3 is TGTGCCAGCAGCTTATCCAGCGGAAGCACAGATACGCAGTATTTT. Translated, it gives CASSLSSGSTDTQYF.

This clonotype was seen a handful of times. V and J are TRBV5-1 and TRBJ2-3, with D perhaps being TRBD1 or TRBD2 (6 bases each). Trimming stripped 3 bases from V and 4 bases from J, with 15 bases between. The length of the CDR3 is 15 residues. Germline assignment: CDR1 SGHRS and CDR2 YFSETQ. DNA of the CDR3: TGCGCCAGCAGCTCGGGGGCATCCCGGGCAGATACGCAGTATTTT. As protein: CASSSGASRADTQYF.

This sequence joins TRBV5-1 and TRBJ2-3; D could derive from TRBD1 or TRBD2 (5 bases each). CDR1 SGHRS and CDR2 YFSETQ come from the germline V gene. Trimming shortened V by 2 bases and J by 1 base, and 11 bases separated the two germline ends. CDR3 length: 15 amino acids. The CDR3 protein is CASSFRDGGTDTQYF. In DNA, the CDR3 is TGCGCCAGCAGCTTCCGGGACGGGGGCACAGATACGCAGTATTTT.

The chain links TRBV25-1 to TRBJ1-1; D gene uncertain. Germline CDR1 and CDR2: MGHDK and SYGVNS. The CDR3 consists of 13 residues. Deletions cut 4 bases from V and 0 bases from J, with 6 bases between. Here the CDR3 reads CASSAPMNTEAFF. As DNA, the CDR3 is TGTGCCAGCAGTGCGCCCATGAACACTGAAGCTTTCTTT.

This clonotype was detected a few times. The chain is built from TRBV4-1 and TRBJ2-2; D is unresolved. In germline, CDR1 is MGHRA, CDR2 YSYEKL. V lost 0 bases and J 4 bases, leaving 6 bases between the germline ends. The CDR3 is 14 residues long. CDR3 sequence (DNA): TGCGCCAGCAGCCAAGAGACATCCACCGGGGAGCTGTTTTTT. This translates into CASSQETSTGELFF.

Here the CDR3 reads CASSSVAGRYNEQFF. The DNA of the CDR3 is TGTGCCAGCAGCTCAGTAGCGGGGCGATACAATGAGCAGTTCTTC. This sequence joins TRBV6-5 and TRBJ2-1; 8 bases align to TRBD2. Germline values: CDR1 MNHEY, CDR2 SVGAGI. The CDR3 runs 15 residues. The V gene end was trimmed by 6 bases and the J gene end by 4 bases; junction bases not matched to a gene: 8.

This clonotype was counted between two and nine times. J is TRBJ1-2 and V is TRBV5-1, with D possibly matching TRBD1 (5 bases). Germline V lookup: CDR1 SGHRS, CDR2 YFSETQ. The CDR3 is 14 amino acids. The V gene lost 1 base and the J gene lost 3 bases, with 10 bases spanning the gap. The CDR3 here is CASSLPGAYYGYTF. CDR3 sequence (DNA): TGCGCCAGCAGCTTGCCTGGGGCGTACTATGGCTACACCTTC.

The table lists this clonotype with a few counts. The rearrangement joins TRBV15 to TRBJ1-4; a possible D gene is TRBD1 (5 bases). V lost 1 base and J lost 2, with 8 bases in between. Germline assignment: CDR1 LNHNV and CDR2 YYDKDF (reference sequence). The CDR3 sequence is 15 residues long. The CDR3, as DNA: TGTGCCACCAGCAGAGGGGGGGGGACTAATGAAAAACTGTTTTTT. Residues: CATSRGGGTNEKLFF.

The gene calls are TRBV12-3 or TRBV12-4 and TRBJ2-7; D might be TRBD2 (6 bases). The CDR3 spans 13 residues. With 6 bases removed from V and 0 bases from J, the gap between germline ends came to 9 bases. The CDR3: CASRVAASYEQYF. In nucleotides, the CDR3 is TGTGCCAGCAGGGTAGCGGCCTCCTACGAGCAGTACTTC.

The chain has TRBV5-1 and TRBJ2-5; TRBD1 matches 9 bases. This CDR3 is 13 amino acids long. V shed 8 bases and J 5 bases; nucleotides not matched to a gene: 7. Germline V gives CDR1 SGHRS, CDR2 YFSETQ. Written as DNA, the CDR3 is TGCGCCAGTGGGCCGGGACAGGGCGAGACCCAGTACTTC. Translated: CASGPGQGETQYF.

This clonotype has only a few counts. The rearrangement joins TRBV6-5 to TRBJ2-1; possible D gene TRBD1, 5 bases. Germline V lookup: CDR1 MNHEY, CDR2 SVGAGI. The CDR3 is 12 amino acids. V gave up 8 bases and J gave up 4 bases, with 9 bases separating them. The chain's CDR3 is CASQGSYNEQFF. The CDR3 DNA reads as TGTGCCAGCCAGGGATCTTACAATGAGCAGTTCTTC.

The chain links TRBV7-2 to TRBJ2-5; 9 bases fit TRBD2. V lost 5 bases and J lost 5; bases outside the gene matches: 9. Per germline, CDR1 SGHTA and CDR2 FQGNSA. The CDR3 is 15 residues long. In DNA, the CDR3 is TGTGCCAGCAGCCTTCAGCGGGGGGATAGGGAGACCCAGTACTTC. This gives the protein CASSLQRGDRETQYF.

This clonotype was counted many times. This rearrangement joins TRBV5-1 to TRBJ2-7; D possibly uses TRBD1 or TRBD2 (5 bases each). V was pared by 7 bases and J by 6 bases, with 20 bases between. CDR1 and CDR2 (germline): SGHRS, YFSETQ. CDR3 length equals 14 residues. The CDR3 DNA reads TGCGCCAGCCGACGTTCGGCAGGGAGAACCGAGCAGTACTTC. This translates into CASRRSAGRTEQYF. The variable domain in full, with the rest retrieved from reference TRBV5-1 and TRBJ2-7, is KAGVTQTPRYLIKTRGQQVTLSCSPISGHRSVSWYQQTPGQGLQFLFEYFSETQRNKGNFPGRFSGRQFSNSRSEMNVSTLELGDSALYLCASRRSAGRTEQYFGPGTRLTVT.

The chain links TRBV7-2 to TRBJ1-1, with D tentatively TRBD1 (5 bases). Trimming took off 5 bases at V and 8 bases at J, with 12 bases between the two ends. This CDR3 comprises 12 residues. The germline V gene encodes CDR1 SGHTA and CDR2 FQGNSA. This CDR3 is CASSLISGEAFF. The CDR3 DNA is TGTGCCAGCAGCCTGATCTCAGGGGAAGCTTTCTTT.

V gene TRBV24-1 combines with J gene TRBJ2-1; 10 bases line up with TRBD1. V was pared by 3 bases and J by 9 bases, with 10 bases of the junction left unmatched. The CDR3 contains 16 residues. Per the germline V gene, CDR1 is KGHDR and CDR2 is SFDVKD. The CDR3 spells CATSDPGTGVEGEQFF. In DNA, the CDR3 is TGTGCCACCAGTGATCCCGGGACAGGGGTGGAGGGTGAGCAGTTCTTC.

This clonotype was counted at least ten times. The chain is built from TRBV5-1 and TRBJ2-3, with no clear D. Trimming stripped 3 bases from V and 2 bases from J, with 10 bases between. The CDR3 runs 14 residues. Looked up from germline, CDR1 is SGHRS and CDR2 is YFSETQ. DNA of the CDR3: TGCGCCAGCAGCTCCCAGACCCTCACAGATACGCAGTATTTT. Translation gives CASSSQTLTDTQYF.

The chain is built from TRBV20-1 and TRBJ1-1; D remains ambiguous. CDR3 size: 12 residues. V gave up 2 bases and J gave up 6 bases, with 10 bases separating them. Per the germline V gene, CDR1 is DFQATT and CDR2 is SNEGSKA (reference sequence). The CDR3 reads CSARLLSSEAFF. For the CDR3, the DNA is TGCAGTGCTAGACTCCTCTCATCTGAAGCTTTCTTT.

In this sample, this clonotype turned up a few times. The chain has TRBV7-3 and TRBJ2-1, with unresolved D. The germline V and J ends were trimmed by 8 bases and 4 bases, with 12 bases remaining between them. The germline gives CDR1 SGHTA, CDR2 FQGTGA. CDR3 length equals 13 residues. DNA of the CDR3: TGTGCCAGCCAAATGGCAGGATACAATGAGCAGTTCTTC. It specifies CASQMAGYNEQFF.

In its sample, this clonotype was seen a few times. The chain employs TRBV14 and TRBJ1-1, with TRBD1 matching 8 bases. Germline assignment: CDR1 SGHDN and CDR2 FVKESK. The CDR3 loop spans 14 amino acids. The junction had 4 bases not matched to a gene; V was cut back by 2 bases and J by 5 bases. The CDR3 protein is CASSQTGGWTEAFF. The CDR3 DNA reads TGTGCCAGCAGCCAAACAGGGGGTTGGACTGAAGCTTTCTTT.

The chain joins TRBV6-2 or TRBV6-3 to TRBJ2-2; D is unclear. V lost 2 bases to trimming and J lost 6 bases, with 13 bases between them. The V gene's germline CDR1 is MNHEY and CDR2 SVGEGT. The CDR3 has 15 amino acids. CDR3 bases: TGTGCCAGCAGTTACAGTATTTCCCCCCCCGGGGAGCTGTTTTTT. This encodes CASSYSISPPGELFF.

The table lists this clonotype with a few counts. The chain carries TRBV4-1 and TRBJ1-3, with D possibly matching TRBD1 (6 bases). CDR1 MGHRA and CDR2 YSYEKL come from the germline V gene. This CDR3 has 16 residues. The V end lost 4 bases, the J end lost 0 bases, and 13 bases lay between the germline ends. CDR3 protein: CASSPYRDASGNTIYF. The DNA for the CDR3 is TGCGCCAGCAGCCCCTACAGGGACGCCTCTGGAAACACCATATATTTT.